The clone carrying this TCR beta chain was detected ten times or more. The sample's time point: newly diagnosed GD, antithyroid drugs for less than 3 months. Following extraction of RNA from PBMCs, that RNA was used to make the TCR library. This specimen comes from a study of regulatory T cells in long-lasting Graves disease. Library construction for TCR beta used iRepertoire HTBI primers and Arm-PCR of CDR3 regions. TCRdb re-analysed the multiplex PCR reads in MiXCR, keeping a single row per CDR3 protein. The repertoire holds some 200,000 distinct CDR3 sequences, with roughly a fifth as singletons. Another study also made use of these data, one on T cells in Graves' hyperthyroidism and ophthalmopathy. This second study notes: Based on clinical symptoms, serum thyroxine and TRAb, thyroid ultrasound and orbital computed tomography, diagnoses were reached. An initial round of RT-PCR targeting the TCR CDR3 relied on the HTBI primer set. Most clonotypes that expanded in the thyroid above 0.001 also showed up in blood.

The sequence came from a woman in her 30s with Graves disease. Material: peripheral blood mononuclear cells (PBMCs), obtained at new diagnosis, from a patient treated with antithyroid drugs.

CDR3 protein: CASSPLDRALTNEKLFF. CDR3 bases: TGTGCCAGCAGCCCACTCGACAGGGCTCTAACTAATGAAAAACTGTTTTTT. The chain carries TRBV28 and TRBJ1-4; 7 bases fit TRBD1. The CDR3 loop spans 17 amino acids. V was pared by 6 bases and J by 1 base, with 11 bases of the junction left unmatched. Germline V CDR1 and CDR2: MDHEN, SYDVKM.